This T cell receptor (beta chain) was sequenced for a study of T cells after yellow fever vaccination. Looking at the study overall: SMART-Seq v4 Ultra Low Input served to prepare low-cell-number fractions.

Study-wide results and limits: CD4 and CD8 compartments shared a small share of clonotypes, likely from convergent recombination. Weaker, the secondary response peaked sooner, at day 5 versus 15.

The CDR3 has 16 residues. Germline CDR1 and CDR2: SEHNR and FQNEAQ (reference sequence). The V end was cut by 1 base, the J end by 2 bases, with 11 bases between. This clonotype was counted a few times. As yet, its antigen is unknown. 5'RACE template switching produced TCR cDNA carrying a universal primer site and UMIs. TCRdb called the 5' RACE reads again in MiXCR, with one record for every CDR3 protein. The table shows around 120,000 distinct CDR3 sequences, with about 15% occurring only once. V gene TRBV7-9 combines with J gene TRBJ2-2, with D unresolved. Sequencing was performed on CD8+ T cells sorted from PBMCs, taken 5 days after the yellow fever booster vaccination. The TCR comes from a man between 18 and 35 years old who received the YFV17D yellow fever vaccine. CDR3 coding DNA: TGTGCCAGCAGCTTAGTCGCAGTCGGAAACACCGGGGAGCTGTTTTTT. This gives the protein CASSLVAVGNTGELFF.